This is a list of T cell receptor beta chains from one sample in a study of T-cell memory formation after mild COVID-19. TCRdb re-analysed the 5' RACE reads in MiXCR, keeping a single row per CDR3 protein. The sample holds 300,000 to 400,000 distinct CDR3 sequences; around 28% are singletons and the top ten take about 13%. Sequencing input: PBMCs or a T cell subset sorted from them (not recorded which). These receptor sequences come from an adult woman who had mild COVID-19 (a few samples of this study predate the infection). Cell type and time point are not known. Each CDR3 is given with its conserved first and last residue. The order of the fields is V gene, clone size, J gene, D gene, CDR3 protein, CDR3 DNA. D genes are given only for firm matches. Rows give clone size only sometimes, using once, few, many, or a class for an expanded clone.

V gene: TRBV18; clone size: .; J gene: TRBJ2-4; D gene: .; CDR3 protein: CASSIRVYPEAKNIQYF; CDR3 DNA: TGTGCCAGCTCCATCCGGGTCTACCCAGAGGCCAAAAACATTCAGTACTTC
V gene: TRBV12-3/TRBV12-4; clone size: few; J gene: TRBJ2-7; D gene: TRBD2; CDR3 protein: CASSLRGLVHEQYF; CDR3 DNA: TGTGCCAGCAGTTTACGGGGACTAGTCCATGAGCAGTACTTC
V gene: TRBV7-6; clone size: .; J gene: TRBJ2-1; D gene: TRBD2; CDR3 protein: CASSLAGTSANEQFF; CDR3 DNA: TGTGCCAGCAGCTTGGCGGGGACTAGCGCCAATGAGCAGTTCTTC
V gene: TRBV5-6; clone size: few; J gene: TRBJ2-7; D gene: .; CDR3 protein: CASSSEFHSYEQYF; CDR3 DNA: TGTGCCAGCAGCTCCGAATTCCACTCCTACGAGCAGTACTTC
V gene: TRBV12-3/TRBV12-4; clone size: .; J gene: TRBJ2-2; D gene: .; CDR3 protein: CASSFNAAGELFF; CDR3 DNA: TGTGCCAGCAGTTTTAACGCGGCCGGGGAGCTGTTTTTT
V gene: TRBV5-5; clone size: .; J gene: TRBJ2-1; D gene: TRBD2; CDR3 protein: CASSLRTSLDEQFF; CDR3 DNA: TGTGCCAGCAGCCTTCGGACTAGTTTGGATGAGCAGTTCTTC
V gene: TRBV7-2; clone size: .; J gene: TRBJ1-6; D gene: TRBD1; CDR3 protein: CASSPGGRVDSPLHF; CDR3 DNA: TGTGCCAGCAGCCCAGGGGGCAGGGTTGATTCACCCCTCCACTTT
V gene: TRBV25-1; clone size: .; J gene: TRBJ1-1; D gene: .; CDR3 protein: CASSTRVSGTEAFF; CDR3 DNA: TGTGCCAGCAGTACCCGCGTGAGTGGGACTGAAGCTTTCTTT
V gene: TRBV7-2; clone size: .; J gene: TRBJ1-2; D gene: TRBD1; CDR3 protein: CASSHRGNYGYTF; CDR3 DNA: TGTGCCAGCAGCCACAGGGGAAACTATGGCTACACCTTC
V gene: TRBV6-2/TRBV6-3; clone size: few; J gene: TRBJ2-7; D gene: TRBD1; CDR3 protein: CASSYDGTGGFYEQYF; CDR3 DNA: TGTGCCAGCAGTTACGACGGGACAGGGGGCTTCTACGAGCAGTACTTC
V gene: TRBV7-9; clone size: .; J gene: TRBJ2-7; D gene: .; CDR3 protein: CASSLGQRGEQYF; CDR3 DNA: TGTGCCAGCAGCTTAGGACAGCGCGGCGAGCAGTACTTC
V gene: TRBV2; clone size: .; J gene: TRBJ1-2; D gene: .; CDR3 protein: CASTVDNYGYTF; CDR3 DNA: TGTGCCAGCACGGTAGATAACTATGGCTACACCTTC
V gene: TRBV7-6; clone size: .; J gene: TRBJ1-2; D gene: TRBD1; CDR3 protein: CASSPQTGSHGYTF; CDR3 DNA: TGTGCCAGCAGCCCCCAGACAGGGAGCCATGGCTACACCTTC
V gene: TRBV29-1; clone size: few; J gene: TRBJ2-2; D gene: TRBD1; CDR3 protein: CSAGATGYAGELFF; CDR3 DNA: TGCAGCGCAGGGGCGACAGGGTATGCCGGGGAGCTGTTTTTT
V gene: TRBV12-3/TRBV12-4; clone size: .; J gene: TRBJ2-5; D gene: TRBD2; CDR3 protein: CASSLAGGHGTQYF; CDR3 DNA: TGTGCCAGCAGTTTAGCGGGAGGGCACGGGACCCAGTACTTC
V gene: TRBV29-1; clone size: few; J gene: TRBJ2-5; D gene: TRBD2; CDR3 protein: CSVGGLAGRQETQYF; CDR3 DNA: TGCAGCGTTGGGGGACTAGCGGGAAGACAAGAGACCCAGTACTTC
V gene: TRBV24-1; clone size: .; J gene: TRBJ2-7; D gene: .; CDR3 protein: CASDGDGSSYEQYF; CDR3 DNA: TGTGCCAGTGATGGGGACGGGAGCTCCTACGAGCAGTACTTC
V gene: TRBV12-3/TRBV12-4; clone size: few; J gene: TRBJ2-1; D gene: .; CDR3 protein: CASSRDSGVMQFF; CDR3 DNA: TGTGCCAGCAGTCGGGACTCGGGGGTGATGCAGTTCTTC
V gene: TRBV5-4; clone size: .; J gene: TRBJ2-5; D gene: TRBD2; CDR3 protein: CASSGGLAGDETQYF; CDR3 DNA: TGTGCCAGCAGCGGAGGACTAGCGGGGGATGAGACCCAGTACTTC
V gene: TRBV5-1; clone size: .; J gene: TRBJ2-3; D gene: TRBD2; CDR3 protein: CASSVGLAGGVGVTDTQYF; CDR3 DNA: TGCGCCAGCAGCGTAGGACTAGCGGGGGGCGTCGGGGTCACAGATACGCAGTATTTT
V gene: TRBV27; clone size: few; J gene: TRBJ2-2; D gene: .; CDR3 protein: CASSRTFSNTGELFF; CDR3 DNA: TGTGCCAGCAGTCGGACTTTCTCGAACACCGGGGAGCTGTTTTTT
V gene: TRBV4-2; clone size: .; J gene: TRBJ2-5; D gene: TRBD2; CDR3 protein: CASSQETAGGRETQYF; CDR3 DNA: TGTGCCAGCAGCCAAGAGACAGCGGGGGGCCGAGAGACCCAGTACTTC
V gene: TRBV25-1; clone size: .; J gene: TRBJ1-1; D gene: TRBD1; CDR3 protein: CASSPRGEFAFF; CDR3 DNA: TGTGCCAGCAGTCCCAGGGGGGAATTTGCTTTCTTT
V gene: TRBV20-1; clone size: few; J gene: TRBJ1-2; D gene: .; CDR3 protein: CSARDSQALGYTF; CDR3 DNA: TGCAGTGCTAGAGATAGCCAGGCGTTGGGCTACACCTTC
V gene: TRBV2; clone size: few; J gene: TRBJ2-5; D gene: TRBD2; CDR3 protein: CASSPGGSETQYF; CDR3 DNA: TGTGCCAGCAGCCCGGGGGGTTCGGAGACCCAGTACTTC
V gene: TRBV5-4; clone size: .; J gene: TRBJ2-3; D gene: TRBD2; CDR3 protein: CASSSTGTSGDTQYF; CDR3 DNA: TGTGCCAGCAGCTCAACCGGGACTAGCGGAGATACGCAGTATTTT
V gene: TRBV6-2/TRBV6-3; clone size: few; J gene: TRBJ2-1; D gene: .; CDR3 protein: CASSYNPLVGFNNEQFF; CDR3 DNA: TGTGCCAGCAGTTACAACCCACTAGTAGGGTTTAACAATGAGCAGTTCTTC
V gene: TRBV20-1; clone size: .; J gene: TRBJ2-3; D gene: TRBD1; CDR3 protein: CSAIGTGVYGTQYF; CDR3 DNA: TGCAGTGCTATCGGGACAGGGGTGTACGGTACGCAGTATTTT
V gene: TRBV2; clone size: few; J gene: TRBJ1-2; D gene: .; CDR3 protein: CASGSTVYGYTF; CDR3 DNA: TGTGCCAGCGGGTCGACGGTTTATGGCTACACCTTC
V gene: TRBV3-1; clone size: once; J gene: TRBJ2-7; D gene: .; CDR3 protein: CASSQGPPGVYEQYF; CDR3 DNA: TGTGCCAGCAGTCAGGGCCCCCCTGGGGTCTACGAGCAGTACTTC
V gene: TRBV6-5; clone size: .; J gene: TRBJ1-3; D gene: .; CDR3 protein: CASMGGTGNTIYF; CDR3 DNA: TGTGCCAGCATGGGGGGCACTGGAAACACCATATATTTT
V gene: TRBV2; clone size: .; J gene: TRBJ2-1; D gene: .; CDR3 protein: CASSDMSREQFF; CDR3 DNA: TGTGCCAGCAGTGATATGTCACGGGAGCAGTTCTTC
V gene: TRBV15; clone size: few; J gene: TRBJ2-7; D gene: .; CDR3 protein: CATSSRGGYEQYF; CDR3 DNA: TGTGCCACCAGCAGTAGAGGGGGTTACGAGCAGTACTTC
V gene: TRBV2; clone size: .; J gene: TRBJ2-2; D gene: TRBD2; CDR3 protein: CASSVVAGVVDTGELFF; CDR3 DNA: TGTGCCAGCAGTGTAGTAGCGGGGGTTGTCGACACCGGGGAGCTGTTTTTT
V gene: TRBV7-2; clone size: .; J gene: TRBJ2-4; D gene: .; CDR3 protein: CASSFTGGGRLGSIQYF; CDR3 DNA: TGTGCCAGCAGTTTCACTGGAGGCGGGCGTTTGGGTAGCATTCAGTACTTC
V gene: TRBV4-2; clone size: .; J gene: TRBJ1-2; D gene: .; CDR3 protein: CASSARYGYTF; CDR3 DNA: TGTGCCAGCAGCGCTCGGTATGGCTACACCTTC
V gene: TRBV20-1; clone size: .; J gene: TRBJ2-5; D gene: .; CDR3 protein: CSAARDLWGAGETQYF; CDR3 DNA: TGCAGTGCAGCCCGCGACCTGTGGGGCGCCGGGGAGACCCAGTACTTC
V gene: TRBV12-3/TRBV12-4; clone size: few; J gene: TRBJ2-7; D gene: .; CDR3 protein: CASSSLGTSYEQYF; CDR3 DNA: TGTGCCAGCAGTTCCTTAGGGACCTCCTACGAGCAGTACTTC
V gene: TRBV5-1; clone size: few; J gene: TRBJ1-1; D gene: .; CDR3 protein: CASSLRVTNTEAFF; CDR3 DNA: TGCGCCAGCAGCTTACGGGTAACGAACACTGAAGCTTTCTTT
V gene: TRBV7-2; clone size: .; J gene: TRBJ2-7; D gene: TRBD2; CDR3 protein: CASSYLAELRRGEQYF; CDR3 DNA: TGTGCCAGCAGCTACCTAGCGGAGCTTCGCCGGGGCGAGCAGTACTTC
V gene: TRBV5-1; clone size: many; J gene: TRBJ2-5; D gene: .; CDR3 protein: CASSLQGSYQETQYF; CDR3 DNA: TGCGCCAGCAGCTTACAGGGCTCGTACCAAGAGACCCAGTACTTC
V gene: TRBV5-1; clone size: .; J gene: TRBJ1-1; D gene: TRBD1; CDR3 protein: CASTGTGGTEAFF; CDR3 DNA: TGCGCCAGCACCGGGACAGGGGGCACTGAAGCTTTCTTT
V gene: TRBV20-1; clone size: many; J gene: TRBJ2-3; D gene: TRBD2; CDR3 protein: CSARPTSGRTDTQYF; CDR3 DNA: TGCAGTGCTAGACCCACTAGCGGGAGAACAGATACGCAGTATTTT
V gene: TRBV5-1; clone size: .; J gene: TRBJ1-4; D gene: .; CDR3 protein: CASSKGDRQSNEKLFF; CDR3 DNA: TGCGCCAGCAGCAAGGGCGACCGACAATCTAATGAAAAACTGTTTTTT
V gene: TRBV5-1; clone size: .; J gene: TRBJ1-2; D gene: .; CDR3 protein: CASTQGSPSYGYTF; CDR3 DNA: TGCGCCAGCACCCAGGGATCCCCTAGCTATGGCTACACCTTC
V gene: TRBV20-1; clone size: .; J gene: TRBJ1-2; D gene: .; CDR3 protein: CSATGTGSYGYTF; CDR3 DNA: TGCAGTGCTACAGGGACGGGGAGCTATGGCTACACCTTC
V gene: TRBV7-3; clone size: .; J gene: TRBJ2-1; D gene: .; CDR3 protein: CASSSSPTNNEQFF; CDR3 DNA: TGTGCCAGCAGCTCCTCCCCAACAAACAATGAGCAGTTCTTC
V gene: TRBV7-9; clone size: few; J gene: TRBJ2-7; D gene: TRBD2; CDR3 protein: CASSPERGEAYEQYF; CDR3 DNA: TGTGCCAGCAGCCCAGAGCGGGGGGAAGCCTACGAGCAGTACTTC
V gene: TRBV7-9; clone size: .; J gene: TRBJ1-1; D gene: TRBD1; CDR3 protein: CASSGWTGGNTEAFF; CDR3 DNA: TGTGCCAGCAGCGGATGGACAGGGGGAAACACTGAAGCTTTCTTT
V gene: TRBV30; clone size: .; J gene: TRBJ1-1; D gene: .; CDR3 protein: CAWAKNGNTEAFF; CDR3 DNA: TGTGCCTGGGCGAAAAATGGGAATACTGAAGCTTTCTTT